This entry lists 12 T cell receptor beta chains sequenced from one sample in a study of OX40 agonist ivuxolimab in advanced cancers. Assay: immunoSEQ multiplex PCR; the TCRdb copy retains only in-frame clones and omits some. The table includes about 60,000 clones, approximately 80% detected once. Sample: CD4+ or CD8+ T cells sorted from blood, taken in a trial of the OX40 agonist ivuxolimab. Every receptor here comes from an adult with an advanced solid tumor such as melanoma, head and neck, liver or kidney cancer.

The chain combines TRBV30 with TRBJ1-1; no clear D. CDR1 and CDR2 from the germline V gene are GTSNPN and SVGIG (reference sequence). This CDR3 is 12 amino acids long. Trimming pared 2 bases from V and 8 bases from J, leaving 12 bases between. The CDR3 protein is CAWSPAQVEAFF. The CDR3 bases are TGTGCCTGGAGTCCGGCCCAGGTGGAAGCTTTCTTT.

The genes are TRBV7-3 and TRBJ2-3; 7 nucleotides agree with TRBD2. From germline, CDR1 is SGHTA and CDR2 FQGTGA. The trim removed 3 bases at V and 4 bases at J, leaving 4 bases unmatched. This CDR3 spans 14 amino acids. The CDR3 reads CASSLGGSSDTQYF. The CDR3, as DNA: TGTGCCAGCAGCTTGGGCGGGAGCTCAGATACGCAGTATTTT.

The gene calls are TRBV15 and TRBJ2-3; 9 nucleotides match TRBD2. The CDR3 covers 15 residues. Germline V gene sequence: CDR1 LNHNV, CDR2 YYDKDF (reference sequence). Trimming removed 2 bases from V and 2 bases from J; junction bases left unmatched: 2. This CDR3 reads CATSRLAGLTDTQYF. The CDR3, as DNA: TGTGCCACCAGCAGACTAGCGGGACTCACAGATACGCAGTATTTT.

The chain employs TRBV29-1 and TRBJ2-4, with 7 nucleotides matching TRBD1. The CDR3 contains 13 residues. Germline V lookup: CDR1 SQVTM, CDR2 ANQGSEA. The J segment lost 1 base and the V segment lost 6 bases, leaving 3 bases of the junction unmatched. CDR3 sequence (DNA): TGCAGCGTCCAGGGGGTTGCCAAAAACATTCAGTACTTC. Amino acids: CSVQGVAKNIQYF.

The chain recombines TRBV7-2 with TRBJ2-5; D is possibly TRBD2 (6 bases). V lost 8 bases and J lost 4, with 14 bases in between. Germline assignment: CDR1 SGHTA and CDR2 FQGNSA. This CDR3 contains 13 residues. CDR3 protein: CASLTGVGETQYF. The CDR3, as DNA: TGTGCCAGCCTGACGGGAGTAGGAGAGACCCAGTACTTC.

The chain joins TRBV30 to TRBJ1-2, with D possibly being TRBD1 (5 bases). V dropped 3 bases and J dropped 3 bases, with 14 bases sitting between them. From germline, CDR1 is GTSNPN and CDR2 SVGIG (reference sequence). CDR3 length: 14 amino acids. CDR3 loop: CAWRTGRGHYGYTF. The CDR3 DNA is TGTGCCTGGAGGACGGGACGGGGCCACTATGGCTACACCTTC.

The chain employs TRBV29-1 and TRBJ2-3; D gene unclear. This CDR3 comprises 10 residues. Trimming took off 8 bases at V and 2 bases at J, with 5 bases between the two ends. The germline V gene encodes CDR1 SQVTM and CDR2 ANQGSEA. CDR3 DNA sequence: TGCAGCTCAAACACAGATACGCAGTATTTT. Encoded protein: CSSNTDTQYF.

This clone was detected a few times. This chain links TRBV4-1 with TRBJ2-5; TRBD1 agrees at 8 bases. The CDR3 loop spans 15 amino acids. Germline V gives CDR1 MGHRA, CDR2 YSYEKL. The trim removed 4 bases at V and 1 base at J, leaving 5 bases unmatched. DNA of the CDR3: TGCGCCAGCAGCCTTGTAGGGACAGGCCAAGAGACCCAGTACTTC. Translating gives CASSLVGTGQETQYF.

This clone appeared once. The chain recombines TRBV7-2 with TRBJ2-5; 7 nucleotides line up with TRBD2. The CDR3 runs to 14 residues. The J segment lost 5 bases and the V segment lost 6 bases, leaving 9 bases of the junction unmatched. Per the germline V gene, CDR1 is SGHTA and CDR2 is FQGNSA. CDR3 region: CASSLLMGGETQYF. CDR3 DNA: TGTGCCAGCAGTCTTTTAATGGGGGGGGAGACCCAGTACTTC.

The rearrangement links TRBV5-6 to TRBJ2-3, with 12 bases identical to TRBD2. Germline CDR1 is SGHDT and CDR2 is YYEEEE. The CDR3 is 17 residues long. Trimming at V came to 4 bases and at J to 0 bases, leaving 6 bases not matched to a gene. The CDR3 region is CASSLGGLAGSTDTQYF. The DNA of the CDR3 is TGTGCCAGCAGCCTGGGAGGACTAGCGGGAAGCACAGATACGCAGTATTTT. The variable domain in full, completed from reference TRBV5-6 and TRBJ2-3, reads DAGVTQSPTHLIKTRGQQVTLRCSPKSGHDTVSWYQQALGQGPQFIFQYYEEEERQRGNFPDRFSGHQFPNYSSELNVNALLLGDSALYLCASSLGGLAGSTDTQYFGPGTRLTVL.

CDR3 sequence reads: CASSLIGGLDTQYF. DNA of the CDR3: TGTGCCAGCAGCTTAATCGGGGGGCTAGATACGCAGTATTTT. The chain employs TRBV7-3 and TRBJ2-3; D might be TRBD2 (7 bases). Germline values: CDR1 SGHTA, CDR2 FQGTGA. Trimming shortened V by 1 base and J by 5 bases, and 10 bases separated the two germline ends. This CDR3 spans 14 amino acids.

The J gene is TRBJ1-1, the V gene TRBV25-1; 7 bases align to TRBD1. This CDR3 has 15 amino acids. V was pared by 4 bases and J by 5 bases, with 10 bases of the junction left unmatched. CDR1 and CDR2 (germline): MGHDK, SYGVNS. The CDR3 spells CASSGISGTVTEAFF. The CDR3 bases are TGTGCCAGCAGTGGAATCTCCGGGACAGTTACTGAAGCTTTCTTT. The variable domain in full, with the rest retrieved from reference TRBV25-1 and TRBJ1-1, is EADIYQTPRYLVIGTGKKITLECSQTMGHDKMYWYQQDPGMELHLIHYSYGVNSTEKGDLSSESTVSRIRTEHFPLTLESARPSHTSQYLCASSGISGTVTEAFFGQGTRLTVV.